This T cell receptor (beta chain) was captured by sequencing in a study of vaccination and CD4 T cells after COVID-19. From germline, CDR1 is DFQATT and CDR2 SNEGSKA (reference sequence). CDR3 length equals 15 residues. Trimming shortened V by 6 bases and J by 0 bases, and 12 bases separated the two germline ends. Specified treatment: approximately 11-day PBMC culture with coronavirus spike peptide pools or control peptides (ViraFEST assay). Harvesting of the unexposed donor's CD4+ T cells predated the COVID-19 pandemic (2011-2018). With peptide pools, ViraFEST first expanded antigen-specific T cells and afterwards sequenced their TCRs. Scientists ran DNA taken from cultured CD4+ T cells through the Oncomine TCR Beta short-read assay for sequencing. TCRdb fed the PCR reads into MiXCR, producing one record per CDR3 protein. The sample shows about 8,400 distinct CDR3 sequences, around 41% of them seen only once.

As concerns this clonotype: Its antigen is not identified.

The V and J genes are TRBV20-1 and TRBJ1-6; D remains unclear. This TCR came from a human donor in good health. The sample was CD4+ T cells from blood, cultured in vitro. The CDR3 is CSATRDSSYNSPLHF. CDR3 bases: TGCAGTGCCACCCGGGATAGCTCCTATAATTCACCCCTCCACTTT.